This T cell receptor beta chain stems from a study of OX40 agonist ivuxolimab in advanced cancers. Profiling relied on immunoSEQ multiplex PCR, and the TCRdb table lists in-frame clones only, not all of them. Seen here are roughly 92,000 clones, approximately 90% observed once, and the top ten hold over 0.8%. V lost 0 bases and J 2 bases, leaving 7 bases between the germline ends. Germline V gives CDR1 SGHTA, CDR2 FQGNSA. This CDR3 is built from 14 residues. The specimen was CD4+ or CD8+ T cells sorted from blood, collected in a trial of the OX40 agonist ivuxolimab. The V call is TRBV7-2, the J call TRBJ1-2; D remains ambiguous. The source of this sequence is an adult with an advanced solid tumor such as melanoma, head and neck, liver or kidney cancer. The CDR3 DNA reads TGTGCCAGCAGCTTAGCGGGCAGGAACTATGGCTACACCTTC. This translates into CASSLAGRNYGYTF.